Detailed here is one TCR beta chain. Compared with germline, one end of the junction differs, possibly owing to a read error. The sample comes from a study of blood T cell repertoires in COVID-19. Only in-frame clones appear in the TCRdb table, and some are missing; sequencing was by immunoSEQ multiplex PCR. The table shows more than 300,000 clones, with roughly four fifths occurring only once. This CDR3 region has 17 residues. The germline gives CDR1 KGHSH, CDR2 LQKENI. Source material: PBMCs or T cells enriched from blood (not recorded which). The sequence was obtained from a woman aged 45-65 years who had recovered from COVID-19. The chain recombines TRBV18 with TRBJ1-1; D might be TRBD1 (5 bases). This chain's CDR3 is CASSPLGVRGRNTEAFF. CDR3 nucleotides: TGTGCCAGCTCACCATTGGGAGTACGGGGGAGGAACACTGAGGCTTTCTTT.